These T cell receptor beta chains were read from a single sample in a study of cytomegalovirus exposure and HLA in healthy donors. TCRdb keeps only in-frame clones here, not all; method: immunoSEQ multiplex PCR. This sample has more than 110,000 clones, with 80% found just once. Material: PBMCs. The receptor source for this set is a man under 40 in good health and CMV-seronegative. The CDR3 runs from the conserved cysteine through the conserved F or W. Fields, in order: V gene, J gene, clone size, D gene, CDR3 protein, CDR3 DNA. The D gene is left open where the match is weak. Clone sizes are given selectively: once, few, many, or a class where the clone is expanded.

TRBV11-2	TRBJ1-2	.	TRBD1	CASSLTEGAGGYTF	TGTGCCAGCAGCTTAACAGAGGGGGCGGGTGGCTACACCTTC
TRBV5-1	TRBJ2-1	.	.	CASSLAIGGSNEQFF	TGCGCCAGCAGCTTGGCCATAGGGGGTTCCAATGAGCAGTTCTTC
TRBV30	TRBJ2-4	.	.	CAWRRELEGAKNIQYF	TGTGCCTGGAGGAGGGAATTGGAAGGGGCCAAAAACATTCAGTACTTC
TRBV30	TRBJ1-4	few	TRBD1	CAWRTGTGLGEKLFF	TGTGCCTGGAGGACCGGGACAGGGTTGGGTGAAAAACTGTTTTTT
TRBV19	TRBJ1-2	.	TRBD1	CASTQDRGWYGYTF	TGTGCCAGTACCCAGGACAGGGGTTGGTATGGCTACACCTTC
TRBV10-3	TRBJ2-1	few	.	CAISESAPSIYNEQFF	TGTGCCATCAGTGAGTCCGCACCCAGTATTTACAATGAGCAGTTCTTC
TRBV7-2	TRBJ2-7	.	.	CASVEVNSYEQYF	TGTGCCAGCGTGGAGGTGAACTCCTACGAGCAGTACTTC
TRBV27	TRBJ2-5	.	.	CASSSRSIREQYF	TGTGCCAGCAGTTCCAGGTCAATAAGAGAGCAGTACTTC
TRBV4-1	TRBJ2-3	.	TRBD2	CASSQDGRLAGRDTQYF	TGCGCCAGCAGCCAAGATGGCAGACTAGCGGGGCGGGATACGCAGTATTTT
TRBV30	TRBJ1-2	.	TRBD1	CAWSVGGQPYGYTF	TGTGCCTGGAGTGTAGGGGGACAGCCCTATGGCTACACCTTC
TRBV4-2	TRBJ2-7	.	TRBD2	CASSPRRRLAGEYEQYF	TGTGCCAGCAGCCCACGTCGGAGACTAGCGGGAGAATACGAGCAGTACTTC
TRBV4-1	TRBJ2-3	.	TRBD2	CASSQFSGEGVSTDTQYF	TGCGCCAGCAGCCAATTTAGCGGGGAGGGGGTTTCCACAGATACGCAGTATTTT
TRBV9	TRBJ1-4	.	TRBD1	CASRPRGTGGEKLFF	TGTGCCAGCAGACCTCGCGGGACAGGGGGAGAAAAACTGTTTTTT
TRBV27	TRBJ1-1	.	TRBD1	CASRDFRGLDTEAFF	TGTGCCAGCAGGGATTTCAGGGGGCTAGACACTGAAGCTTTCTTT
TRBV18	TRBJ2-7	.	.	CASSPGDLNEQYF	TGTGCCAGCTCACCTGGAGACTTAAACGAGCAGTACTTC
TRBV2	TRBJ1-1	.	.	CASRGGGTEAFF	TGTGCCAGCAGGGGAGGAGGCACTGAAGCTTTCTTT
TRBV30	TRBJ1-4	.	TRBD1	CAWTTGTGDEKLFF	TGTGCCTGGACAACCGGGACAGGGGATGAAAAACTGTTTTTT
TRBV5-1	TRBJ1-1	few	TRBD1	CASSLAPQGYMNTEAFF	TGCGCCAGCAGCTTGGCTCCACAGGGGTATATGAACACTGAAGCTTTCTTT
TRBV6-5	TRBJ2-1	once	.	CASSLDGGLYNEQFF	TGTGCCAGCAGCTTGGATGGGGGACTCTACAATGAGCAGTTCTTC
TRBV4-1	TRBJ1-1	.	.	CASSQGPDRQNTEAFF	TGCGCCAGCAGCCAAGGGCCGGACAGACAGAACACTGAAGCTTTCTTT
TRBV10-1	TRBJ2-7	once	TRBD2	CASSGASGFYEQYF	TGCGCCAGCAGTGGGGCTAGCGGATTCTACGAGCAGTACTTC
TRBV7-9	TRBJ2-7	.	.	CASSHPGTPIDLYEQYF	TGTGCCAGCAGCCACCCCGGGACACCCATCGACCTTTACGAGCAGTACTTC
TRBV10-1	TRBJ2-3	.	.	CASSNGGLPDTQYF	TGCGCCAGCAGTAACGGTGGGCTGCCAGATACGCAGTATTTT
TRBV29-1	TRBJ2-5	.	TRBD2	CSVLAGGPQETQYF	TGCAGCGTACTAGCGGGGGGGCCCCAAGAGACCCAGTACTTC
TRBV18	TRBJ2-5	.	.	CASSPPLGGFGGFGTQYF	TGTGCCAGCTCACCACCACTCGGCGGATTCGGGGGATTTGGGACCCAGTACTTC
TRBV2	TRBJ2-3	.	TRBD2	CASSGGAASTDTQYF	TGTGCCAGCAGCGGGGGGGCAGCTAGCACAGATACGCAGTATTTT
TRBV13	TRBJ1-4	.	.	CASSFKLRTLGEKLFF	TGTGCCAGCAGCTTTAAACTGAGGACTTTGGGTGAAAAACTGTTTTTT
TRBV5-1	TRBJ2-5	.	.	CASSLTGNRQETQYF	TGCGCCAGCAGCCTAACAGGGAACCGACAAGAGACCCAGTACTTC
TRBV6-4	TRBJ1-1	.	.	CASRKRENTEAFF	TGTGCCAGCAGGAAGAGGGAGAACACTGAAGCTTTCTTT
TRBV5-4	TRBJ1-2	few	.	CASSPTAAGKGNYGYTF	TGTGCCAGCAGCCCCACCGCGGCGGGGAAGGGTAACTATGGCTACACCTTC
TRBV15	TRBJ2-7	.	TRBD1	CATSRGGQGARYEQYF	TGTGCCACCAGCAGAGGCGGACAGGGGGCGCGGTACGAGCAGTACTTC
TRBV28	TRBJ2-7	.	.	CASSLGRNYEQYF	TGTGCCAGCTCCCTTGGGAGGAACTACGAGCAGTACTTC
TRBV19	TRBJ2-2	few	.	CASSIPGVDTGELFF	TGTGCCAGTAGTATCCCCGGGGTGGACACCGGGGAGCTGTTTTTT
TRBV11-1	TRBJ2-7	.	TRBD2	CASSLTGTSREQYF	TGTGCCAGCAGCTTAACGGGGACTAGTCGCGAGCAGTACTTC
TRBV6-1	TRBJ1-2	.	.	CASSVGVSTYGYTF	TGTGCCAGCAGTGTGGGAGTCAGCACCTATGGCTACACCTTC
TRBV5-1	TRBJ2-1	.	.	CASSLAGDFTNEQFF	TGCGCCAGCAGCTTGGCCGGAGACTTCACGAATGAGCAGTTCTTC